This T cell receptor (beta chain) was identified during a study of blood T cells in healthy people across ages. This clonotype showed up just a few times. Together with a sample-barcoded 5' primer, a J-beta primer mix was included in a second PCR lasting about 6 to 11 cycles. Each sample provided no less than 2.5 million CDR3-containing paired-end reads. TCRdb re-called the 5' RACE reads with MiXCR, one entry per CDR3 protein. The table lists roughly 800,000 distinct CDR3 sequences, roughly 64% of them singletons, with over 20% in the top ten. Germline lookup yields CDR1 MNHEY and CDR2 SVGAGI. The CDR3 totals 15 residues. Trimming took off 0 bases at V and 9 bases at J, with 15 bases between the two ends.

V usage is TRBV6-5 and J usage is TRBJ1-5; no firm D call. Sequencing input: blood. This sequence was found in a man aged 25-45 years in good health. CDR3 loop: CASSYSAGPNSPQHF. CDR3 DNA: TGTGCCAGCAGTTACTCGGCCGGGCCCAATTCGCCCCAGCATTTT.